These 9 T cell receptor beta chains came from one sample sequenced in a study of T cell changes during pregnancy in multiple sclerosis. TCRdb's table, derived via immunoSEQ multiplex PCR, lists solely in-frame clones and lacks some. Seen here are tens of thousands of clones, over 90% observed once, and the top ten hold around 0.85%. The starting material was peripheral blood, obtained in the first trimester of pregnancy. The receptor source for this set is a female donor with multiple sclerosis, enrolled in a pregnancy study.

The chain combines TRBV9 with TRBJ2-2; TRBD2 matches 8 bases. The V gene end was trimmed by 0 bases and the J gene end by 6 bases; junction bases not matched to a gene: 4. Germline values: CDR1 SGDLS, CDR2 YYNGEE. The CDR3 has 15 residues. The CDR3 reads CASSVVAGGPGELFF. The CDR3 DNA follows: TGTGCCAGCAGCGTAGTGGCGGGGGGTCCCGGGGAGCTGTTTTTT.

The chain recombines TRBV6-4 with TRBJ2-3; 9 nucleotides agree with TRBD1. Germline trimming cut 8 bases from V and 4 bases from J; bases unmatched to any gene: 7. The CDR3 has 14 amino acids. In germline, CDR1 is MRHNA, CDR2 SNTAGT. CDR3 nucleotides: TGTGCCAGCGGAAAGGGACAGGGTGCAGATACGCAGTATTTT. It codes for CASGKGQGADTQYF.

J is TRBJ1-1 and V is TRBV30; the D is unclear. The CDR3 loop spans 13 amino acids. V dropped 3 bases and J dropped 3 bases, with 11 bases sitting between them. Looked up from germline, CDR1 is GTSNPN and CDR2 is SVGIG (reference sequence). The CDR3 DNA is TGTGCCTGGAGAACTGGGCTGGACACTGAAGCTTTCTTT. Translating it yields CAWRTGLDTEAFF.

The chain combines TRBV19 with TRBJ2-2; a possible D gene is TRBD2 (5 bases). The ends were cut back, 3 bases at V and 4 bases at J, with 9 bases in the middle. CDR1 is LNHDA and CDR2 is SQIVND in the germline V gene (reference sequence). This CDR3 comprises 14 residues. The CDR3 is CASSMARGTGELFF. CDR3 bases: TGTGCCAGTAGTATGGCTCGGGGCACCGGGGAGCTGTTTTTT.

The chain uses TRBV5-6 and TRBJ1-2, with D possibly TRBD1 on 5 matching bases. The CDR3 length is 13 residues. Per the germline V gene, CDR1 is SGHDT and CDR2 is YYEEEE. Trimming took 0 bases from V and 4 from J, leaving 7 bases between them. CDR3 bases: TGTGCCAGCAGCTTGGGACAGAGCTATGGCTACACCTTC. Residues: CASSLGQSYGYTF.

The chain uses TRBV19 and TRBJ1-5; 8 bases match TRBD1. The CDR3 length is 17 residues. J was trimmed by 2 bases and V by 3 bases; bases with no gene match: 9. Germline CDR1 and CDR2: LNHDA and SQIVND (reference sequence). The CDR3 DNA follows: TGTGCCAGTAGTATCTTGTTCGACAGGGGTGGCAATCAGCCCCAGCATTTT. It is translated as CASSILFDRGGNQPQHF.

The chain employs TRBV10-3 and TRBJ2-2; 8 bases match TRBD1. This CDR3 is built from 15 residues. Per the germline V gene, CDR1 is ENHRY and CDR2 is SYGVKD. V was clipped by 6 bases and J by 1 base; unmatched bases: 4. The CDR3 reads CAIRSGTGNTGELFF. CDR3 DNA sequence: TGTGCCATCAGATCCGGGACAGGGAACACCGGGGAGCTGTTTTTT.

This sequence joins TRBV2 and TRBJ1-3; 7 bases are a match to TRBD1. The CDR3 runs 16 residues. The germline CDR1 and CDR2 sequences are SNHLY and FYNNEI. Germline trimming cut 9 bases from V and 2 bases from J; bases unmatched to any gene: 13. The CDR3 loop is CASADAPGGTGNTIYF. Here the CDR3 DNA reads TGTGCCAGTGCTGATGCCCCAGGGGGAACTGGAAACACCATATATTTT.

The CDR3 protein is CASSHFGAGGKGEAFF. The CDR3 DNA follows: TGCGCCAGCAGCCATTTCGGGGCAGGGGGCAAGGGTGAAGCTTTCTTT. The chain combines TRBV4-3 with TRBJ1-1; TRBD1 matches 8 bases. This CDR3 has 16 residues. V gave up 3 bases and J gave up 7 bases; unmatched junction bases: 13. CDR1 is LGHNA, CDR2 YSLEER, per germline.